This is a list of T cell receptor beta chains from one sample in a study of regulatory T cells in long-lasting Graves disease. A single record per CDR3 protein comes from TCRdb applying MiXCR to the multiplex PCR reads. Seen here are 550,000 to 600,000 distinct CDR3 sequences, about 16% observed once, and the top ten hold around 12%. A further study also used this sample, focusing on T cells in Graves' hyperthyroidism and ophthalmopathy.

Source: peripheral blood mononuclear cells (PBMCs), taken at new diagnosis, from a patient treated with antithyroid drugs. These TCRs come from a man between 18 and 35 years old with Graves disease. CDR3s include the opening cysteine and the closing phenylalanine or tryptophan. The D gene is left open where the match is weak. A row's size may be missing; if present it is once, few, many or a size class.

d_gene,abundance,v_gene,j_gene,CDR3nt,CDR3aa
TRBD1,many,TRBV28,TRBJ2-5,TGTGCCAGCAGTTCCCCGGGACAGAGGTACCAAGAGACCCAGTACTTC,CASSSPGQRYQETQYF
TRBD2,few,TRBV20-1,TRBJ2-1,TGCAGTGCTAGAGATCGGGGACTAGCCATCAACAATGGGCAGTTCTTC,CSARDRGLAINNGQFF
-,few,TRBV27,TRBJ1-6,TGTGCCAGCACCCAAATTTATAGGGGGGCATATTCACCCCTCCACTTT,CASTQIYRGAYSPLHF
-,-,TRBV25-1,TRBJ1-1,TGTGCCAGCAGTGAAATGGGCACTGAAGCTTTCTTT,CASSEMGTEAFF
TRBD1,many,TRBV2,TRBJ1-2,TGTGCCAGCAGCATAGACAGGGGACTTTCCTATGGCTACACCTTC,CASSIDRGLSYGYTF
-,many,TRBV18,TRBJ2-5,TGTGCCAGCTCACCACCAACCGGAGGAGAGACCCAGTACTTC,CASSPPTGGETQYF
TRBD1,-,TRBV19,TRBJ2-2,TGTGCCAGTATGGCGACAGGGGCCCTCGGTACGCACACCGGGGAGCTGTTTTTT,CASMATGALGTHTGELFF
TRBD2,many,TRBV4-2,TRBJ2-2,TGTGCCAGCAGCCAAGACGCTAGCGGGAGGGCCTACACCGGGGAGCTGTTTTTT,CASSQDASGRAYTGELFF
-,many,TRBV14,TRBJ2-7,TGTGCCAGCAGCCCTAGCCTCGGACTTTCCCAGTACTTC,CASSPSLGLSQYF
-,many,TRBV7-8,TRBJ2-5,TGTGCCAGCAGCCGGGGAAGAGGCAGGGCTGAAGCGGCCCAGTACTTC,CASSRGRGRAEAAQYF
-,few,TRBV19,TRBJ1-1,TGTGCCAGTAGTATGAGACACCAAGACACTGAAGCTTTCTTT,CASSMRHQDTEAFF
-,-,TRBV12-3/TRBV12-4,TRBJ1-1,TGTGCCAGCAGTTTCCATCCGGGAGCGGGCGCTAACACTGAAGCTTTCTTT,CASSFHPGAGANTEAFF
TRBD2,many,TRBV3-1,TRBJ2-7,TGTGCCAGCAGCCAGGGGGGACTAGCGATCTACGAGCAGTACTTC,CASSQGGLAIYEQYF
-,-,TRBV3-1,TRBJ2-1,TGTGCCAGCAGCTTTACTAGTAATGAGCAGTTCTTC,CASSFTSNEQFF
-,many,TRBV28,TRBJ2-7,TGTGCCAGCAGTGTGAGCTCCTACGAGCAGTACTTC,CASSVSSYEQYF
TRBD1,-,TRBV20-1,TRBJ1-5,TGCAGTGCTAGTCCCGGGACAGGGATCGGCAATCAGCCCCAGCATTTT,CSASPGTGIGNQPQHF
-,-,TRBV7-6,TRBJ2-1,TGTGCCAGCAGCCGGACGGACCACAATGAGCAGTTCTTC,CASSRTDHNEQFF
-,many,TRBV7-2,TRBJ2-7,TGTGCCAGCAGCTTAAGTGGGGGGACCTCCTACGAGCAGTACTTC,CASSLSGGTSYEQYF
TRBD2,many,TRBV5-5,TRBJ2-1,TGTGCCAGCAGCTTGGTCAGCGGGAGGGCCAATGAGCAGTTCTTC,CASSLVSGRANEQFF
TRBD2,few,TRBV10-3,TRBJ2-1,TGTGCCATCAGCGGGACTAGCGGCAGGAATGAGCAGTTCTTC,CAISGTSGRNEQFF
TRBD1,many,TRBV5-5,TRBJ1-2,TGTGCCAGCAGCGAACAGGGGTTCTATGGCTACACCTTC,CASSEQGFYGYTF
-,many,TRBV9,TRBJ1-5,TGTGCCAGCAGCGTAGGGGGGGACAATCAGCCCCAGCATTTT,CASSVGGDNQPQHF
TRBD2,many,TRBV6-5,TRBJ2-7,TGTGCCAGCAGTTACTCGCGGGAGGTTCCAGACGAGCAGTACTTC,CASSYSREVPDEQYF
-,-,TRBV7-3,TRBJ2-5,TGTGCCAGCAGCCCGTCGACGGGATGGGAGACCCAGTACTTC,CASSPSTGWETQYF
TRBD1,many,TRBV29-1,TRBJ1-5,TGCAGCGTTGCGGCGGGACAGGGGTCTCAGCCCCAGCATTTT,CSVAAGQGSQPQHF
-,few,TRBV3-1,TRBJ2-2,TGTGCCAGCAGCCAAGTAAAGCAAGGGCCCGGGGAGCTGTTTTTT,CASSQVKQGPGELFF
-,-,TRBV5-6,TRBJ2-3,TGTGCCAGCAGCTTAAGGCCGGACACAGATACGCAGTATTTT,CASSLRPDTDTQYF
TRBD2,-,TRBV7-6,TRBJ2-2,TGTGCCAGCAGCTTAAACCTAGCGGGAATCACCGGGGAGCTGTTTTTT,CASSLNLAGITGELFF
-,many,TRBV7-9,TRBJ2-7,TGTGCCAGCAGCTCGGGACGTACTACCTACGAGCAGTACTTC,CASSSGRTTYEQYF
TRBD1,few,TRBV5-1,TRBJ2-2,TGCGCCAGCAGCCAACAGGACAGGGGCTCCGGGGAGCTGTTTTTT,CASSQQDRGSGELFF
-,-,TRBV9,TRBJ1-1,TGTGCCAGCAGCCCTCTCCCCACACCTAAGGACCCTGAAGCTTTCTTT,CASSPLPTPKDPEAFF
-,-,TRBV5-1,TRBJ1-5,TGCGCCAGCAGCTTGGGTGGGGGGGCGGATCAGCCCCAGCATTTT,CASSLGGGADQPQHF
-,-,TRBV9,TRBJ2-1,TGTGCCAGCAGCGTACTAGCGAAGAGCTCCTACAATGAGCAGTTCTTC,CASSVLAKSSYNEQFF
-,many,TRBV27,TRBJ1-1,TGTGCCAGCAGTTTATCAGCCCCTACTGAAGCTTTCTTT,CASSLSAPTEAFF
-,-,TRBV12-3/TRBV12-4,TRBJ2-3,TGTGCCAGCAGCCGGGACTTATTCCCCGGTCGGGCAGATACGCAGTATTTT,CASSRDLFPGRADTQYF
-,few,TRBV9,TRBJ1-2,TGTGCCAGCAGCGTAGGAACAGGGTCGGACTATGGCTACACCTTC,CASSVGTGSDYGYTF
-,many,TRBV27,TRBJ1-5,TGTGCCAGCACCCCCTCTTGGGGTGAGGTCAATCAGCCCCAGCATTTT,CASTPSWGEVNQPQHF
-,many,TRBV27,TRBJ2-1,TGTGCCAGCAGCCATGAGATCGCTAGCGCCTACAATGAGCAGTTCTTC,CASSHEIASAYNEQFF
TRBD1,many,TRBV6-5,TRBJ1-2,TGTGCCAGCAGTTCGCCCGGGACAGAAAGTGGCTACACCTTC,CASSSPGTESGYTF
-,many,TRBV6-9,TRBJ1-2,TGTGCCAGCAGTTCCAGAAGCCTTAACTATGGCTACACCTTC,CASSSRSLNYGYTF
-,many,TRBV12-3/TRBV12-4,TRBJ1-6,TGTGCCAGCATGAGCTCCTATAATTCACCCCTCCACTTT,CASMSSYNSPLHF
-,many,TRBV7-6,TRBJ2-2,TGTGCCAGCAGCTTTGAGGTCCCCGGTGGCGGGGAGCTGTTTTTT,CASSFEVPGGGELFF
-,-,TRBV3-1,TRBJ2-7,TGTGCCAGCAGCCAAGGGCAAACTCTCGAGCAGTACTTC,CASSQGQTLEQYF
-,-,TRBV5-1,TRBJ2-3,TGTGCCAGCAGCTTGGGACGTACGGCAGATACGCAGTATTTT,CASSLGRTADTQYF